One and the same sample provided the 21 T cell receptor beta chains below, sequenced in a study of CD8+CD57+ T cells in acquired aplastic anemia. CD8+CD57+ cell expansion had been shown by flow cytometry in patients chosen for sequencing. Genomic DNA templated the TCR beta VDJ and CDR3 profiling. TCRdb re-called the reads through MiXCR, storing one row per CDR3 protein. The sample consists of 50,000 or so distinct CDR3 sequences, around 60% of them appearing once. Sequencing was performed on sorted CD4+, CD8+, or CD8+CD57+ T cells (not recorded which) from PBMCs. Source of these receptors: a human donor with aplastic anemia.

This clonotype was detected many times. The chain links TRBV11-1 to TRBJ2-7; the match to TRBD2 covers 15 bases. Germline V CDR1 and CDR2: SGHAT, FQDESV (reference sequence). J gave up 1 base and V 5 bases, and 15 bases lay outside the gene matches. The CDR3 length is 20 residues. Here the CDR3 reads CASSNPETPGLAGGSYEQYF. In DNA, the CDR3 is TGTGCCAGCAGCAACCCCGAGACTCCGGGACTAGCGGGGGGATCCTACGAGCAGTACTTC.

The chain uses TRBV2 and TRBJ2-5; a possible D gene is TRBD2 (5 bases). The CDR3 length is 15 residues. In germline, CDR1 is SNHLY, CDR2 FYNNEI. Trimming stripped 1 base from V and 4 bases from J, with 13 bases between. The DNA for the CDR3 is TGTGCCAGCAGTGAAGAGCGAGGCAGCGGAGAGACCCAGTACTTC. Residues: CASSEERGSGETQYF.

This clonotype was seen a handful of times. The J gene is TRBJ2-7, the V gene TRBV2; D may be TRBD2 (6 bases). The ends were cut back, 11 bases at V and 5 bases at J, with 19 bases in the middle. Germline V gene data show CDR1 as SNHLY and CDR2 as FYNNEI. The CDR3 is made up of 13 amino acids. CDR3 sequence reads: CARGSEGSNEQYF. The CDR3, as DNA: TGTGCCCGGGGGAGCGAGGGCAGTAACGAGCAGTACTTC. The variable domain in full, completed from reference TRBV2 and TRBJ2-7, reads EPEVTQTPSHQVTQMGQEVILRCVPISNHLYFYWYRQILGQKVEFLVSFYNNEISEKSEIFDDQFSVERPDGSNFTLKIRSTKLEDSAMYFCARGSEGSNEQYFGPGTRLTVT.

The chain couples TRBV29-1 to TRBJ1-2, with a possible D match to TRBD1 (6 bases). Trimming cost V 6 bases and J 4 bases, with 12 bases left between them. The germline V gene encodes CDR1 SQVTM and CDR2 ANQGSEA. The CDR3 sequence is 12 residues long. CDR3 sequence (DNA): TGCAGCGTCGAGCACAGGGCCTATGGCTACACCTTC. Amino acids: CSVEHRAYGYTF.

As regards this clonotype: A much bigger clone sits one base away, suggesting this may be a read error. The chain is built from TRBV7-3 and TRBJ2-3, with unresolved D. Germline V gives CDR1 SGHTA, CDR2 FQGTGA. V lost 6 bases and J lost 6, with 13 bases in between. The CDR3 consists of 13 residues. The DNA for the CDR3 is TGTGCCAGCAGGTGGAACGGGCAGGATACGCAGTATTTT. Residues: CASRWNGQDTQYF. Full variable domain (missing parts from reference TRBV7-3 and TRBJ2-3): GAGVSQTPSNKVTEKGKYVELRCDPISGHTALYWYRQSLGQGPEFLIYFQGTGAADDSGLPNDRFFAVRPEGSVSTLKIQRTERGDSAVYLCASRWNGQDTQYFGPGTRLTVL.

The genes are TRBV2 and TRBJ2-1; TRBD2 matches at 10 bases. After removal of 6 bases from V and 5 bases from J, the junction contained 7 bases not matched to a gene. The CDR3 runs 15 residues. The germline CDR1 and CDR2 sequences are SNHLY and FYNNEI. DNA of the CDR3: TGTGCCAGCAGCTCCACTAGCGGGGTAGACAATGAGCAGTTCTTC. It translates to CASSSTSGVDNEQFF.

The chain carries TRBV29-1 and TRBJ2-6; D might be TRBD2 (6 bases). V lost 1 base, J lost 2 bases, and 6 bases lay in between. From germline, CDR1 is SQVTM and CDR2 ANQGSEA. There are 14 residues in the CDR3. CDR3 residues: CSVEGGAGANVLTF. In DNA form, the CDR3 reads TGCAGCGTTGAAGGCGGGGCTGGGGCCAACGTCCTGACTTTC.

This clonotype was observed a handful of times. Germline is not matched at one junction end, which may reflect a read error. The J gene is TRBJ1-6, the V gene TRBV6-1; D gene unclear. CDR1 is MNHNS, CDR2 SASEGT, per germline. The CDR3 contains 13 residues. The CDR3, as DNA: TGCGCCAGCTCTTGGACGGATAAGTCACCCCTCCACTTT. This gives the protein CASSWTDKSPLHF.

This clonotype occurred many times. CDR3 in DNA: TGTGCCAGCAGTTGGGGACAGAGCGATACGCAGTATTTT. It is translated as CASSWGQSDTQYF. The V and J genes are TRBV28 and TRBJ2-3; TRBD1 matches at 7 bases. Looked up from germline, CDR1 is MDHEN and CDR2 is SYDVKM. CDR3 size: 13 residues. V was clipped by 4 bases and J by 6 bases; unmatched bases: 4.

This clonotype was detected only a few times. Given a much more abundant clone one base away, this may be a read error. CDR3 in DNA: TGTGCCAGCAACAAATCTAGCGGGAGCTCCTACGAGCAGTACTTC. It codes for CASNKSSGSSYEQYF. This sequence joins TRBV6-5 and TRBJ2-7, with 10 positions matching TRBD2. Germline loops: CDR1 MNHEY, CDR2 SVGAGI. J lost 0 bases, V lost 7 bases, and 6 bases had no gene match. This CDR3 is 15 amino acids long.

This CDR3 is CASSPYLRTEQYF. The CDR3 DNA follows: TGCGCCAGCAGCCCCTACCTGAGGACCGAGCAGTACTTC. The chain carries TRBV5-1 and TRBJ2-7; D uncertain. CDR3 length equals 13 residues. Germline CDR1 reads SGHRS; CDR2 reads YFSETQ. Trimming removed 4 bases from V and 6 bases from J, with 14 bases in between.

This chain links TRBV12-3 or TRBV12-4 with TRBJ2-1; D gene ambiguous. The CDR3 loop spans 14 amino acids. The ends were cut back, 3 bases at V and 7 bases at J, with 13 bases in the middle. The CDR3 sequence is CASSFGTWANEQFF. The CDR3 DNA reads TGTGCCAGCAGTTTCGGTACGTGGGCGAATGAGCAGTTCTTC.

This chain joins TRBV29-1 and TRBJ1-2, with no clear D. Germline assignment: CDR1 SQVTM and CDR2 ANQGSEA. The CDR3 spans 13 residues. Trimming stripped 8 bases from V and 5 bases from J, with 18 bases between. CDR3 nucleotide sequence: TGCAGCCAGCACCAGTGGCCGATTTATGGCTACACCTTC. It codes for CSQHQWPIYGYTF.

The table lists this clonotype with many counts. The gene calls are TRBV7-9 and TRBJ2-1; D not certain. V was trimmed by 3 bases and J by 0 bases, leaving 6 bases between them. This CDR3 comprises 14 residues. CDR1 and CDR2 (germline): SEHNR, FQNEAQ (reference sequence). The CDR3 DNA reads TGTGCCAGCAGCTTCCCCGTCTCCTACAATGAGCAGTTCTTC. Protein sequence: CASSFPVSYNEQFF.

The genes are TRBV10-3 and TRBJ1-5; weak D call: TRBD1 (6 bases). V gave up 6 bases and J gave up 5 bases, with 11 bases separating them. The CDR3 is 13 residues long. Germline CDR1 ENHRY, CDR2 SYGVKD. CDR3 DNA sequence: TGTGCCATCAGCGGGGACAAAGATCAGCCCCAGCATTTT. This translates into CAISGDKDQPQHF.

The rearrangement uses TRBV27 and TRBJ1-2; D is possibly TRBD1 (5 bases). Germline V gives CDR1 MNHEY, CDR2 SMNVEV (reference sequence). The V and J ends lost 4 bases and 7 bases respectively, with 16 bases between them. The CDR3 spans 14 residues. The CDR3 is CASSSGTGGGGYTF. The CDR3 coding sequence is TGTGCCAGCAGTTCCGGGACGGGCGGGGGTGGCTACACCTTC.

This chain links TRBV7-9 with TRBJ2-5; D remains unclear. The CDR3 runs 11 residues. Trimming cost V 10 bases and J 1 base, with 7 bases left between them. In germline, CDR1 is SEHNR, CDR2 FQNEAQ (reference sequence). The CDR3 DNA is TGTGCCATACGTCCCCAAGAGACCCAGTACTTC. It encodes CAIRPQETQYF.

CDR3 region: CSVWTMMNTEAFF. CDR3 DNA sequence: TGCAGCGTTTGGACCATGATGAACACTGAAGCTTTCTTT. The chain employs TRBV29-1 and TRBJ1-1; unclear D gene. Germline V gene data show CDR1 as SQVTM and CDR2 as ANQGSEA. Trimming shortened V by 5 bases and J by 0 bases, and 10 bases separated the two germline ends. CDR3 length equals 13 residues.

J is TRBJ2-7 and V is TRBV25-1, with 7 nucleotides matching TRBD1. CDR3 length: 14 residues. Germline trimming cut 3 bases from V and 3 bases from J; bases unmatched to any gene: 5. CDR1 is MGHDK, CDR2 SYGVNS, per germline. The CDR3 loop reads CASSETGTVYEQYF. In nucleotides, the CDR3 is TGTGCCAGCAGTGAGACAGGGACGGTCTACGAGCAGTACTTC.

V and J are TRBV7-8 and TRBJ1-1; 12 nucleotides agree with TRBD1. After removal of 5 bases from V and 3 bases from J, the junction contained 7 bases not matched to a gene. CDR1 and CDR2 (germline): SGHVS, FQNEAQ. The CDR3 has 16 amino acids. In DNA, the CDR3 is TGTGCCAGCAGCCCCCGGGGACAGGGGGCGGACACTGAAGCTTTCTTT. This translates into CASSPRGQGADTEAFF.

This clonotype has ten or more counts. This chain joins TRBV6-6 and TRBJ1-1; tentative D call: TRBD1 (5 bases). The CDR3 runs to 13 residues. The V gene's germline CDR1 is MNHNY and CDR2 SVGAGI (reference sequence). CDR3 in amino acids: CTTLTGGFTEAFF. Written as DNA, the CDR3 is TGTACCACGCTCACTGGGGGGTTTACTGAAGCTTTCTTT.